This T cell receptor (beta chain) was found in a study of blood T cell repertoires in COVID-19. On the study more broadly: From the United States, Italy and Spain came samples of acute and convalescent COVID-19.

Sequenced by immunoSEQ multiplex PCR; TCRdb stores in-frame clones only, minus some. This table has 150,000 to 200,000 clones, over 80% appearing once. Germline V CDR1 and CDR2: MNHEY, SMNVEV (reference sequence). This CDR3 contains 13 residues. Trimming shortened V by 6 bases and J by 0 bases, and 7 bases separated the two germline ends. The sequenced sample was peripheral blood. This TCR was sampled from a woman of 80 years or more with COVID-19, enrolled during active disease. J is TRBJ2-3 and V is TRBV27; D is undetermined. The CDR3 region is CASRLTSTDTQYF. CDR3 sequence (DNA): TGTGCCAGCAGGCTAACTAGCACAGATACGCAGTATTTT.